One sample yielded the 21 T cell receptor beta chains listed below, sequenced in a study of blood T cells in healthy people across ages. Primed by a sample-barcoded 5' primer and a J-beta primer mix, a second PCR proceeded for about 6 to 11 cycles. TCRdb redid the calling of the 5' RACE reads with MiXCR, one entry per CDR3 protein. The sample shows roughly 1,500,000 distinct CDR3 sequences, approximately 38% of them seen only once. The specimen sequenced was blood. All receptors derive from a woman aged 18-29 years in good health.

CDR3 nucleotide sequence: TGCGCCAGCAGCCAAAACAGGGGGACAGGAAATGAAAAACTGTTTTTT. Translating it yields CASSQNRGTGNEKLFF. This chain links TRBV4-1 with TRBJ1-4, with 8 bases fitting TRBD1. Germline CDR1 is MGHRA and CDR2 is YSYEKL. The CDR3 totals 16 residues. V gave up 2 bases and J gave up 5 bases; unmatched junction bases: 7.

There are a few counts of this clonotype. The genes are TRBV7-9 and TRBJ2-3; maybe TRBD1 (5 bases). CDR1 is SEHNR and CDR2 is FQNEAQ in the germline V gene (reference sequence). Trimming took 5 bases from V and 4 from J, leaving 13 bases between them. CDR3 length: 14 amino acids. CDR3 loop: CASSGKGFSDTQYF. CDR3 nucleotides: TGTGCCAGCAGCGGAAAGGGGTTTTCAGATACGCAGTATTTT.

The J gene is TRBJ2-1, the V gene TRBV10-3; D uncertain. V lost 0 bases, J lost 6 bases, and 9 bases lay in between. The CDR3 is 14 amino acids. Germline CDR1 ENHRY, CDR2 SYGVKD. The CDR3, as DNA: TGTGCCATCAGTGAGTCGAACAGCGCCAATGAGCAGTTCTTC. It translates to CAISESNSANEQFF.

The table lists this clonotype with many counts. V is TRBV12-3 or TRBV12-4 and J is TRBJ2-2; 8 positions match TRBD1. V lost 5 bases to trimming and J lost 0 bases; unmatched junction nucleotides: 5. The CDR3 consists of 16 residues. The CDR3: CASSKDRAPNTGELFF. The CDR3 DNA follows: TGTGCCAGCAGTAAGGACAGGGCCCCGAACACCGGGGAGCTGTTTTTT.

This clonotype was detected a few times. This chain uses TRBV12-3 or TRBV12-4 with TRBJ2-7; TRBD1 aligns across 8 bases. V was pared by 3 bases and J by 7 bases, with 8 bases of the junction left unmatched. The CDR3 has 14 amino acids. The CDR3 coding sequence is TGTGCCAGCAGTTTCCTCCGGACAGGGTCTGAGCAGTACTTC. Translating it yields CASSFLRTGSEQYF.

V gene TRBV6-7 combines with J gene TRBJ2-7; tentatively, D is TRBD1 (6 bases). TRBV6-7 is labeled an ORF, and its function is uncertain. The length of the CDR3 is 12 residues. V was clipped by 9 bases and J by 4 bases, with 13 bases between them. The CDR3 region is CARDRTAYEQYF. CDR3 nucleotides: TGTGCCAGAGACAGGACGGCTTACGAGCAGTACTTC.

The CDR3 region is CASSLAHGYTF. The CDR3 nucleotides are TGCGCCAGCAGTCTGGCCCATGGCTACACCTTC. This sequence joins TRBV23-1 and TRBJ1-2; D unclear. TRBV23-1 counts as an open reading frame of uncertain function. CDR3 length equals 11 residues. V was shortened by 4 bases and J by 6 bases, with 6 bases between the two germline ends.

This clonotype showed up many times. The V and J genes are TRBV4-2 and TRBJ2-5, with D unclear. CDR1 is LGHNA and CDR2 is YNFKEQ in the germline V gene. The CDR3 is made up of 15 amino acids. V lost 0 bases to trimming and J lost 2 bases, with 10 bases between them. The CDR3: CASSQDWQAQETQYF. DNA for the CDR3: TGTGCCAGCAGCCAAGATTGGCAGGCGCAAGAGACCCAGTACTTC.

The sample holds a few counts of this clonotype. J is TRBJ2-7 and V is TRBV4-1; 7 nucleotides line up with TRBD1. With V trimmed by 4 bases and J by 3 bases, 9 bases remained unmatched. In germline, CDR1 is MGHRA, CDR2 YSYEKL. This CDR3 contains 15 residues. The CDR3 protein is CASSPEPGQIYEQYF. In DNA, the CDR3 is TGCGCCAGCAGCCCGGAACCGGGACAGATCTACGAGCAGTACTTC.

The rearrangement links TRBV28 to TRBJ2-7, with a possible D match to TRBD1 (5 bases). Between the trimmed V and J ends, which lost 10 bases and 3 bases, there was a span of 10 bases. The CDR3 runs 11 residues. Per germline, CDR1 MDHEN and CDR2 SYDVKM. For the CDR3, the DNA is TGTGCCACACAGGACATCTACGAGCAGTACTTC. This encodes CATQDIYEQYF.

The sample holds a few counts of this clonotype. This chain uses TRBV28 with TRBJ1-5, with D possibly being TRBD1 (6 bases). Germline CDR1 MDHEN, CDR2 SYDVKM. V lost 3 bases and J lost 9, with 18 bases in between. The CDR3 has 15 amino acids. The DNA for the CDR3 is TGTGCCAGCAGTTTCCGGACAGACCGACTATCGCCCCAGCATTTT. Amino acids: CASSFRTDRLSPQHF. Full variable domain (missing parts from reference TRBV28 and TRBJ1-5): DVKVTQSSRYLVKRTGEKVFLECVQDMDHENMFWYRQDPGLGLRLIYFSYDVKMKEKGDIPEGYSVSREKKERFSLILESASTNQTSMYLCASSFRTDRLSPQHFGDGTRLSIL.

This clonotype was seen repeatedly, ten times or more. This chain links TRBV7-9 with TRBJ2-6; D is unclear. Trimming left V 5 bases short and J 0 bases short, with 8 bases between. The germline V gene has CDR1 SEHNR and CDR2 FQNEAQ (reference sequence). This CDR3 spans 15 amino acids. CDR3 amino acids: CASSQRASGANVLTF. CDR3 nucleotides: TGTGCCAGCAGCCAAAGGGCCTCTGGGGCCAACGTCCTGACTTTC.

The CDR3 DNA follows: TGTGCCAGCAAGCGGGTTCCCGACACCTACGAGCAGTACTTC. Encoded protein: CASKRVPDTYEQYF. This rearrangement joins TRBV27 to TRBJ2-7, with a possible D match to TRBD2 (6 bases). Trimming took 7 bases from V and 2 from J, leaving 15 bases between them. The V gene's germline CDR1 is MNHEY and CDR2 SMNVEV (reference sequence). The CDR3 loop spans 14 amino acids.

This chain uses TRBV6-1 with TRBJ2-4; 7 bases match TRBD1. This CDR3 region has 14 residues. Losses at the gene ends were 7 bases for V and 6 bases for J; bases not matched to a gene: 9. Looked up from germline, CDR1 is MNHNS and CDR2 is SASEGT. CDR3 in amino acids: CASTGTAAGNIQYF. For the CDR3, the DNA is TGTGCCAGCACCGGGACAGCTGCCGGAAACATTCAGTACTTC.

The chain combines TRBV7-9 with TRBJ1-4; D is unclear. The CDR3 spans 13 residues. V was shortened by 3 bases and J by 6 bases, with 8 bases between the two germline ends. Germline CDR1 and CDR2: SEHNR and FQNEAQ (reference sequence). The CDR3 coding sequence is TGTGCCAGCAGCTTGGGCGGACATGAAAAACTGTTTTTT. It translates to CASSLGGHEKLFF.

In DNA, the CDR3 is TGTGCCAGCTCCCAGCCTTCCCGTGGGGCCAACGTCCTGACTTTC. This translates into CASSQPSRGANVLTF. This chain links TRBV27 with TRBJ2-6, with D unresolved. Germline V gene lookup returns CDR1 MNHEY and CDR2 SMNVEV (reference sequence). The CDR3 has 15 amino acids. Trimming took 8 bases from V and 3 from J, leaving 14 bases between them.

The chain joins TRBV7-9 to TRBJ2-5, with 16 bases aligning to TRBD2. With V trimmed by 4 bases and J by 11 bases, 22 bases remained unmatched. The CDR3 extends over 20 amino acids. In germline, CDR1 is SEHNR, CDR2 FQNEAQ (reference sequence). CDR3 region: CASSSLKGLAGGRSYNEQYF. The CDR3 DNA sequence: TGTGCCAGCAGCTCGCTTAAGGGACTAGCGGGGGGGCGGTCCTACAATGAGCAGTACTTC. Variable domain in full (rest from reference TRBV7-9 and TRBJ2-5): DTGVSQNPRHKITKRGQNVTFRCDPISEHNRLYWYRQTLGQGPEFLTYFQNEAQLEKSRLLSDRFSAERPKGSFSTLEIQRTEQGDSAMYLCASSSLKGLAGGRSYNEQYFGPGTRLLVL.

To note about this clonotype: A much bigger clone sits one base away, suggesting this may be a read error. The CDR3 nucleotides are TGCGCCAGCAGCCGAAGCGGGGTGGACACTGAAGCTTTCTTT. Translation gives CASSRSGVDTEAFF. This sequence joins TRBV4-1 and TRBJ1-1, with unresolved D. This CDR3 comprises 14 residues. The V end was cut by 4 bases, the J end by 3 bases, with 12 bases between. CDR1 is MGHRA and CDR2 is YSYEKL in the germline V gene.

The chain carries TRBV5-1 and TRBJ2-1; a weak D match, TRBD1 (5 bases). The CDR3 extends over 14 amino acids. With 4 bases removed from V and 4 bases from J, the gap between germline ends came to 12 bases. Looked up from germline, CDR1 is SGHRS and CDR2 is YFSETQ. CDR3 in DNA: TGCGCCAGCAGCCTCGAGACAGTATACAATGAGCAGTTCTTC. This encodes CASSLETVYNEQFF. Supplemented by reference TRBV5-1 and TRBJ2-1, the full variable domain reads KAGVTQTPRYLIKTRGQQVTLSCSPISGHRSVSWYQQTPGQGLQFLFEYFSETQRNKGNFPGRFSGRQFSNSRSEMNVSTLELGDSALYLCASSLETVYNEQFFGPGTRLTVL.

This chain links TRBV2 with TRBJ1-6; 7 bases agree with TRBD1. Germline CDR1 is SNHLY and CDR2 is FYNNEI. The CDR3 sequence is 15 residues long. The trim removed 6 bases at V and 5 bases at J, leaving 7 bases unmatched. CDR3 sequence (DNA): TGTGCCAGCAGCCGACAGGGAGGGGATAATTCACCCCTCCACTTT. It translates to CASSRQGGDNSPLHF.

This clonotype occurred many times. V usage is TRBV20-1 and J usage is TRBJ1-2; D gene unclear. The germline V gene has CDR1 DFQATT and CDR2 SNEGSKA (reference sequence). Trimming took 6 bases from V and 8 from J, leaving 22 bases between them. CDR3 length: 14 residues. The CDR3 nucleotides are TGCAGTGCCAGGAAGGATGGGGAAAAGGGAGGCTACACCTTC. This sequence encodes CSARKDGEKGGYTF.